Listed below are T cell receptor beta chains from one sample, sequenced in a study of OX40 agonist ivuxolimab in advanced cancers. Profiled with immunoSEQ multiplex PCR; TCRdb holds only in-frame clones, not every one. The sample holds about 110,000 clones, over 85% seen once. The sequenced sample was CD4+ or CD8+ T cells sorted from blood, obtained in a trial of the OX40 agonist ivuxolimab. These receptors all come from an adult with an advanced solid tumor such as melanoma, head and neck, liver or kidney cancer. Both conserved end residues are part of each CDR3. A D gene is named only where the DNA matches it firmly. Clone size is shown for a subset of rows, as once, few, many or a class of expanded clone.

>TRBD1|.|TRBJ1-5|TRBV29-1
CSATLTGTGGNPSNQPQHF
TGCAGCGCTACCCTGACCGGGACAGGGGGTAACCCGAGCAATCAGCCCCAGCATTTT
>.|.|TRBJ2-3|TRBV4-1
CASSQGYGDTQYF
TGCGCCAGCAGCCAAGGATATGGGGATACGCAGTATTTT
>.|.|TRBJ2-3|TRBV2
CASSDTLNDVGTDTQYF
TGTGCCAGCAGTGATACACTGAACGACGTGGGCACAGATACGCAGTATTTT
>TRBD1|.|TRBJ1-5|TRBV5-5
CASSLDRYSNQPQHF
TGTGCCAGCAGCCTGGACAGGTATAGCAATCAGCCCCAGCATTTT
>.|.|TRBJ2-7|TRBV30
CAWRESNSYEQYF
TGTGCCTGGAGGGAAAGTAACTCCTACGAGCAGTACTTC
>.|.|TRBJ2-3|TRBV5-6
CASSRISVGTDTQYF
TGTGCCAGCAGCCGTATCAGTGTAGGCACAGATACGCAGTATTTT
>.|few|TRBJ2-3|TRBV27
CASSFGPTDTQYF
TGTGCCAGCAGTTTCGGACCGACAGATACGCAGTATTTT
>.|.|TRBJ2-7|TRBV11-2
CASSPPGVSYEQYF
TGTGCCAGCAGCCCACCGGGGGTTTCCTACGAGCAGTACTTC
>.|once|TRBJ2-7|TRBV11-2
CASRIGGANGYEQYF
TGTGCCAGCAGAATAGGGGGGGCAAATGGCTACGAGCAGTACTTC
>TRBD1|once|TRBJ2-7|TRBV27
CASSIRDRGYEQYF
TGTGCCAGCAGTATCCGGGACAGGGGCTACGAGCAGTACTTC
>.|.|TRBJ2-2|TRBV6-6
CASSLQGRDGELFF
TGTGCCAGCAGTCTGCAGGGGCGGGACGGGGAGCTGTTTTTT
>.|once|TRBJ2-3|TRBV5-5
CASSLLISTQYF
TGTGCCAGCAGCTTGCTGATCTCTACGCAGTATTTT
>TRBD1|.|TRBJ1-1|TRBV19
CASNRDRLNTEAFF
TGTGCCAGTAACCGGGACAGACTGAACACTGAAGCTTTCTTT
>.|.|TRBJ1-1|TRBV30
CAWSEPQVTGAFF
TGTGCCTGGAGCGAACCACAGGTTACTGGAGCTTTCTTT
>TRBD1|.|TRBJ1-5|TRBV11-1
CASSWDRNQPQHF
TGTGCCAGCAGCTGGGACAGAAATCAGCCCCAGCATTTT
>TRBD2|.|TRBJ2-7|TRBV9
CASSARLAGELYEQYF
TGTGCCAGCAGCGCGCGACTAGCGGGAGAACTCTACGAGCAGTACTTC
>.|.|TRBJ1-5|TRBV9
CASSLGPTFEPQHF
TGTGCCAGCAGCCTCGGACCGACCTTCGAGCCCCAGCATTTT
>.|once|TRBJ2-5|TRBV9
CASSVSYRETQYF
TGTGCCAGCAGCGTAAGTTACCGAGAGACCCAGTACTTC
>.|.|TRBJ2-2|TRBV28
CASSWVTKGTGELFF
TGTGCCAGCAGTTGGGTGACAAAAGGAACCGGGGAGCTGTTTTTT
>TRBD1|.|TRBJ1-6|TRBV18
CASSQGQGNSPLHF
TGTGCCAGCTCACAGGGACAGGGGAATTCACCCCTCCACTTT
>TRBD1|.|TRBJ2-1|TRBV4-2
CASSQDQGAGEQFF
TGTGCCAGCAGCCAAGACCAGGGGGCGGGTGAGCAGTTCTTC
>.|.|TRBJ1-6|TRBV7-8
CASSLRSNSPLHF
TGTGCCAGCAGCCTCCGTTCTAATTCACCCCTCCACTTT
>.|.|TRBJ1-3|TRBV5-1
CASSLAGPPLNTIYF
TGCGCCAGCAGCTTGGCCGGCCCTCCCTTAAACACCATATATTTT
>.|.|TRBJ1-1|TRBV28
CASSFGGTENTEAFF
TGTGCCAGCAGTTTCGGCGGTACAGAGAACACTGAAGCTTTCTTT
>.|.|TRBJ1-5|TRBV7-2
CASGYSNQPQHF
TGTGCCAGCGGATATAGCAATCAGCCCCAGCATTTT
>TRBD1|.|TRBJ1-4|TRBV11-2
CASSLRDRGTKLFF
TGTGCCAGCAGCCTCCGAGACAGGGGGACAAAACTGTTTTTT